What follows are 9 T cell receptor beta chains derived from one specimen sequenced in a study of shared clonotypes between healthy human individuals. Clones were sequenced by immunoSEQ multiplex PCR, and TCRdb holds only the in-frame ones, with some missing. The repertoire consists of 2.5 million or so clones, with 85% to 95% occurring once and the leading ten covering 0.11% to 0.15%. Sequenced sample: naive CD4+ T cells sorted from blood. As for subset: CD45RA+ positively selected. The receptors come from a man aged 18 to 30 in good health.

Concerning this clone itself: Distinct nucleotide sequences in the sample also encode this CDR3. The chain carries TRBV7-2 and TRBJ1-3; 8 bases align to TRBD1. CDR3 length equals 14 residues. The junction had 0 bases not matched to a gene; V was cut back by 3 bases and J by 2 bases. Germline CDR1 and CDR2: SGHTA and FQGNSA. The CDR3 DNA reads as TGTGCCAGCAGCTTGGACAGGGCTGGAAACACCATATATTTT. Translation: CASSLDRAGNTIYF.

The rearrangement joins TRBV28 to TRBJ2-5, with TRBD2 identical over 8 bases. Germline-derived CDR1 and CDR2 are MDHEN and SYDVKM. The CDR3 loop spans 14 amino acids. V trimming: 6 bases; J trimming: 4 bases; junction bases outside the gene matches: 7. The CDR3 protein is CASSPFGGVETQYF. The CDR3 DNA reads TGTGCCAGCAGCCCCTTCGGGGGGGTAGAGACCCAGTACTTC.

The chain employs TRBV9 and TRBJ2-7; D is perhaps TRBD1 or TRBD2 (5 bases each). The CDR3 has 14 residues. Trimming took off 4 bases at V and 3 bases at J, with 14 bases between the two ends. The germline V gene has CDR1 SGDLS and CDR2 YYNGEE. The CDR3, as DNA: TGTGCCAGCAGCCCTAAGGGACGGGACTACGAGCAGTACTTC. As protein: CASSPKGRDYEQYF.

CDR3 sequence: CASSPQVVGMNTEAFF. CDR3 bases: TGTGCCAGCTCACCACAGGTGGTAGGCATGAACACTGAAGCTTTCTTT. The chain uses TRBV18 and TRBJ1-1; the D is unclear. This CDR3 is built from 16 residues. V lost 1 base to trimming and J lost 0 bases, with 12 bases between them. Germline loops: CDR1 KGHSH, CDR2 LQKENI. Drawing the rest from reference TRBV18 and TRBJ1-1, the complete variable domain is NAGVMQNPRHLVRRRGQEARLRCSPMKGHSHVYWYRQLPEEGLKFMVYLQKENIIDESGMPKERFSAEFPKEGPSILRIQQVVRGDSAAYFCASSPQVVGMNTEAFFGQGTRLTVV.

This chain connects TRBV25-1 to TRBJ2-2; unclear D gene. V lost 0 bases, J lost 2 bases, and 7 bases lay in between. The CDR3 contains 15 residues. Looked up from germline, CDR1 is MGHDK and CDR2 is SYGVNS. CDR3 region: CASSEYGSNTGELFF. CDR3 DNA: TGTGCCAGCAGTGAATACGGCAGCAACACCGGGGAGCTGTTTTTT.

The CDR3 DNA sequence: TGCAGCGTTGGCGTCGGGGGGTTCGAGACCCAGTACTTC. Protein product: CSVGVGGFETQYF. V is TRBV29-1 and J is TRBJ2-5, with 7 bases matching TRBD2. CDR3 size: 13 residues. With V trimmed by 4 bases and J by 5 bases, 7 bases remained unmatched. The germline V gene encodes CDR1 SQVTM and CDR2 ANQGSEA.

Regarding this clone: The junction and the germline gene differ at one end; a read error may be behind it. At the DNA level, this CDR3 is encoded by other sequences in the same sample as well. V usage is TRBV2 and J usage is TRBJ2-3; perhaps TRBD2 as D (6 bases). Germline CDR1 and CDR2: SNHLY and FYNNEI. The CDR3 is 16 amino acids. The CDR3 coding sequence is TGTGCCAGCAGCTTGCCGGGCGACACTAGCACGGATACGCAGTATTTT. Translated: CASSLPGDTSTDTQYF.

Written as DNA, the CDR3 is TGTGCCAGCAGCCCGGGGGGGACAGGGGGCTTTGGCTACACCTTC. This gives the protein CASSPGGTGGFGYTF. This chain uses TRBV7-2 with TRBJ1-2; the match to TRBD1 covers 12 bases. The length of the CDR3 is 15 residues. Trimming at V came to 5 bases and at J to 7 bases, leaving 8 bases not matched to a gene. Germline V lookup: CDR1 SGHTA, CDR2 FQGNSA.

The CDR3 sequence: CASSLVAIISGYTF. The CDR3, as DNA: TGTGCCAGCAGCTTAGTTGCGATTATTAGTGGCTACACCTTC. The chain has TRBV7-9 and TRBJ1-2; D not resolved. CDR1 and CDR2 (germline): SEHNR, FQNEAQ (reference sequence). The CDR3 consists of 14 residues. Trimming stripped 1 base from V and 7 bases from J, with 13 bases between.